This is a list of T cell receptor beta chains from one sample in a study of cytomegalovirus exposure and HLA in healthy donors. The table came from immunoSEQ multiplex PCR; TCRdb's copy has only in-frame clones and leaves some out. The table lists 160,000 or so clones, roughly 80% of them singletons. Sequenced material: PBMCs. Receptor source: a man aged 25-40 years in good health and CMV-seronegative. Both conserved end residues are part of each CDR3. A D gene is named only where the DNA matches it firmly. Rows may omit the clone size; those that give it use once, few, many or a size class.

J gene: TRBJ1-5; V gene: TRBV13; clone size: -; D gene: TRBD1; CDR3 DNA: TGTGCCAGCAGCTCTCGGGACAGTCCTAATCAGCCCCAGCATTTT; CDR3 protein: CASSSRDSPNQPQHF
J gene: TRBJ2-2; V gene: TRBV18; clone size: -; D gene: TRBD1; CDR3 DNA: TGTGCCAGCTCACCACTACAGGGGGCCAGCACCGGGGAGCTGTTTTTT; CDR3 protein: CASSPLQGASTGELFF
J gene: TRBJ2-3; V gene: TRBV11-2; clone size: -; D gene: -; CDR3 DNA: TGTGCCAGCAGGGGGGGGCTCACAGATACGCAGTATTTT; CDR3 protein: CASRGGLTDTQYF
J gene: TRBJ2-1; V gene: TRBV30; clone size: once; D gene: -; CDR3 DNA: TGTGCCTGGAGTGGGACTCTTGCTGACGGTGAGCAGTTCTTC; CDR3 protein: CAWSGTLADGEQFF
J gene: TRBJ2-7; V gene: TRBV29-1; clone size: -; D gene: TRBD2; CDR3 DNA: TGCAGCGTTCCAGCGGGACGCGACGAGCAGTACTTC; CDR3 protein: CSVPAGRDEQYF
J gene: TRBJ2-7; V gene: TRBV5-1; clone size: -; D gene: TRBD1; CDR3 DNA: TGCGCCAGCAGCTTAGACCCCGGGACAGGCCGTTACGAGCAGTACTTC; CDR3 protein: CASSLDPGTGRYEQYF
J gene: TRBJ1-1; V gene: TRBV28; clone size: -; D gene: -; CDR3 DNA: TGTGCCAGCAGCCCGGACACAGCTGAAGCTTTCTTT; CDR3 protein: CASSPDTAEAFF
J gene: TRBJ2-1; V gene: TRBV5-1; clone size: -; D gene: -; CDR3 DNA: TGCGCCAGCAGGTTAGGGGGCAATGAGCAGTTCTTC; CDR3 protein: CASRLGGNEQFF
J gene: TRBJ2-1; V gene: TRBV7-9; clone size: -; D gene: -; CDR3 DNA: TGTGCCAGCAGCTCCTCAGGTGGGGGAGGCTCCACCTACAATGAGCAGTTCTTC; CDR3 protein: CASSSSGGGGSTYNEQFF
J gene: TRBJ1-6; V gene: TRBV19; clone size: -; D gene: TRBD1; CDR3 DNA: TGTGCCAGTAGTATAGGAGGGGGCGAATCACCCCTCCACTTT; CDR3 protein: CASSIGGGESPLHF
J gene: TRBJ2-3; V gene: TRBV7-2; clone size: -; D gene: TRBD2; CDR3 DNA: TGTGCCAGCAGCCGTCAAACAGCGGGAGGGGATACGCAGTATTTT; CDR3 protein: CASSRQTAGGDTQYF
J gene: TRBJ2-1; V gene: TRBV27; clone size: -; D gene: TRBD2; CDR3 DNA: TGTGCCAGCAGTTTTGGACTAGCGCTTTACAATGAGCAGTTCTTC; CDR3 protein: CASSFGLALYNEQFF
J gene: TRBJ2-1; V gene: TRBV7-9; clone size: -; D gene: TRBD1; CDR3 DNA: TGTGCCAGCAGCTCGGGACAGGGGGACTCCTACAATGAGCAGTTCTTC; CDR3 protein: CASSSGQGDSYNEQFF
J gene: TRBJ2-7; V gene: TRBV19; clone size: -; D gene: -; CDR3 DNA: TGTGCCAGTAGTATAGGGACAGAGTACGAGCAGTACTTC; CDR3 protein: CASSIGTEYEQYF